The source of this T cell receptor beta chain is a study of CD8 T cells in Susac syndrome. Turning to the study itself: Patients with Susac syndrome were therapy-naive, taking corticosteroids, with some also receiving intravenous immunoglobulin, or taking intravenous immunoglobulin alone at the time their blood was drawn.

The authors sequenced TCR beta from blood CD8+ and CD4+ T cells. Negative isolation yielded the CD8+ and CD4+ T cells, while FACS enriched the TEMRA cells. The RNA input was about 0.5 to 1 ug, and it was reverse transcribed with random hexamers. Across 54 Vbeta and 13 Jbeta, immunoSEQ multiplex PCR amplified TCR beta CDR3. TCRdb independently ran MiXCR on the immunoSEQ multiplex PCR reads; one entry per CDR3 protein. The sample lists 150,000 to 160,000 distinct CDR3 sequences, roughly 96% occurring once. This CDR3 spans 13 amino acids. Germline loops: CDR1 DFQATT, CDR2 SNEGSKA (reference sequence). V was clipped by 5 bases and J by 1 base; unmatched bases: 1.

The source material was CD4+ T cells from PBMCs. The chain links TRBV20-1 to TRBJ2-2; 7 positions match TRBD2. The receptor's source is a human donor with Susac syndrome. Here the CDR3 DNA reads TGCAGTGCTGGGGGGGTGAACACCGGGGAGCTGTTTTTT. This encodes CSAGGVNTGELFF.